The present entry profiles one T cell receptor (beta chain) with its context. The antigen is unknown. An end of the junction differs from the germline gene, which may be a read error. These data are taken from a study of T cell responses to AZD1222 COVID-19 vaccine. About the study: Second doses at about 4 or about 12 weeks were pooled.

This CDR3 comprises 14 residues. Produced via immunoSEQ multiplex PCR; TCRdb's table is partial and in-frame only. The sample contains about 60,000 clones, about 83% of which appear only once. Points from the study as a whole: Clonal diversity was possibly underestimated, and the donors were mostly white British, with more females. Nearly half of spike-specific TCRs reportedly target variant regions that are unmutated in the B.1.351 and B.1.1.7 variants. Repertoires were sampled only after the peak T cell response.

This rearrangement joins TRBV6-7 to TRBJ1-4, with TRBD1 matching 8 bases. TRBV6-7 is treated as an ORF (open reading frame) with a function not yet certain. The sample consisted of peripheral blood, taken on day 0 of AZD1222 vaccination. The source is an adult in good health. The CDR3 reads CASRPRTGNAKLFF. CDR3 coding DNA: TGTGCCAGCAGGCCCCGGACAGGGAATGCAAAACTGTTTTTT.